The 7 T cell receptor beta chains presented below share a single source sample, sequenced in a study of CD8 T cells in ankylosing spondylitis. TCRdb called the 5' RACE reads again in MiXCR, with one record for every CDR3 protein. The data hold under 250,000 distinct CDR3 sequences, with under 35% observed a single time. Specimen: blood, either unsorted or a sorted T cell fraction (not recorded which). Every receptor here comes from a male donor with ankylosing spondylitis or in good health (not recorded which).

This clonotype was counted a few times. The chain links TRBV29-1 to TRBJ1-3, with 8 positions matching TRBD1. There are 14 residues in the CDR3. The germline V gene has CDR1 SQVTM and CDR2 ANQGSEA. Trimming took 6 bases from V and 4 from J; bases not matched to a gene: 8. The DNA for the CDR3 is TGCAGCGTAAAATTCGACAGGGGAGGAAACACCATATATTTT. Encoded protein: CSVKFDRGGNTIYF.

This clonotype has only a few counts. The CDR3 DNA is TGCAGTGCCACGTCTAGCGGGGACGGGGGGGCGGATACGCAGTATTTT. It translates to CSATSSGDGGADTQYF. This chain connects TRBV20-1 to TRBJ2-3, with TRBD2 matching 9 bases. V trimming: 6 bases; J trimming: 6 bases; junction bases outside the gene matches: 16. CDR3 size: 16 residues. Germline lookup yields CDR1 DFQATT and CDR2 SNEGSKA (reference sequence).

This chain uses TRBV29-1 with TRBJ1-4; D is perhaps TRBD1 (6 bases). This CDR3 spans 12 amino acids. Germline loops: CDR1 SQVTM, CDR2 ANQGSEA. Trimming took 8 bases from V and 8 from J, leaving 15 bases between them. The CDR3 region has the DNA TGCAGCTGCACAGGGTGGGACGAAAAACTGTTTTTT. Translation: CSCTGWDEKLFF.

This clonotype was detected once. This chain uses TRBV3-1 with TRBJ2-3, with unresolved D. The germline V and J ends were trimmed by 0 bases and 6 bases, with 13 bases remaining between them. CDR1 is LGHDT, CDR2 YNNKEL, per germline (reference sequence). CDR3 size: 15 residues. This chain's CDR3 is CASSQDRPTADTQYF. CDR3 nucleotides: TGTGCCAGCAGCCAAGATCGTCCGACGGCGGATACGCAGTATTTT.

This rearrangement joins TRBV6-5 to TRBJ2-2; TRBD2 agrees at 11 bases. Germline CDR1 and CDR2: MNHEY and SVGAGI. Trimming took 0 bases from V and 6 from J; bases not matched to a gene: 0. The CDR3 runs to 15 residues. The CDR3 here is CASSYSLAGAGELFF. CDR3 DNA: TGTGCCAGCAGTTACTCACTAGCGGGGGCCGGGGAGCTGTTTTTT.

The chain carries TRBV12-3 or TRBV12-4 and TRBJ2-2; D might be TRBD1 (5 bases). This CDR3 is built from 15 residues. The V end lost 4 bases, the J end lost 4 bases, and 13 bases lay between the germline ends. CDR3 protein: CASSSAPGFTGELFF. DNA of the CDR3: TGTGCCAGCAGTTCTGCCCCAGGGTTCACCGGGGAGCTGTTTTTT.

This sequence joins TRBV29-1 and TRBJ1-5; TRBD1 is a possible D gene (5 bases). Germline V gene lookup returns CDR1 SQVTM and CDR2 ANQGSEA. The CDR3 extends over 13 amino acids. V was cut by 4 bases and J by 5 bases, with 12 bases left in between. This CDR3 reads CSVGQGQYQPQHF. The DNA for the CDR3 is TGCAGCGTTGGACAAGGACAATATCAGCCCCAGCATTTT.